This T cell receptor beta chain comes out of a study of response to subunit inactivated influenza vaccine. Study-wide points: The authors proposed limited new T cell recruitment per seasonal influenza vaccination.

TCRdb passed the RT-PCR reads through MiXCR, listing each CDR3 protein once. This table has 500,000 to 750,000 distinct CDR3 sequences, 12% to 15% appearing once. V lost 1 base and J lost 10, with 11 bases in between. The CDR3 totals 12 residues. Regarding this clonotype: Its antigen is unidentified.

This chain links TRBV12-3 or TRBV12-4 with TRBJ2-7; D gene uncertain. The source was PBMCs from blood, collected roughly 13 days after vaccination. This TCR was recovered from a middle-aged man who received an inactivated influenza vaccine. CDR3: CASSLGGTTQYF. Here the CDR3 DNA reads TGTGCCAGCAGTTTAGGCGGCACCACACAGTACTTC.